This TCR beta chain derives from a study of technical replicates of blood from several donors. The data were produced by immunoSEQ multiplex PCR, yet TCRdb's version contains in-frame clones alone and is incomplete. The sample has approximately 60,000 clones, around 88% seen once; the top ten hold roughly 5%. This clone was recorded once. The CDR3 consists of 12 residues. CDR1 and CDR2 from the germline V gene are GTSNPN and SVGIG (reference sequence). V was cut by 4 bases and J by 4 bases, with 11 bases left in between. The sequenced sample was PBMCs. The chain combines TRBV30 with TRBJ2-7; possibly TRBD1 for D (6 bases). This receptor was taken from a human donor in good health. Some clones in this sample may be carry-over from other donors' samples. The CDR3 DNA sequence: TGTGCCTGGAAGACAGGCCCTTACGAGCAGTACTTC. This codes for CAWKTGPYEQYF.